These T cell receptor beta chains were read from a single sample in a study of T-cell reconstitution after alpha-beta-depleted transplantation in children. TCRdb analysed the PCR reads with MiXCR anew, one entry per CDR3 protein. The sample yields roughly 500,000 distinct CDR3 sequences, approximately 32% seen once. Sequences were derived from PBMCs from the stem cell graft donor, sampled from the stem cell graft. These receptor sequences come from a human donor who donated a stem cell graft to a child with aplastic anemia. The CDR3 runs from the conserved cysteine through the conserved F or W. The D gene is left open where the match is weak. Rows may omit the clone size; those that give it use once, few, many or a size class.

J,D,V,size,CDR3,DNA
TRBJ1-5,.,TRBV12-3/TRBV12-4,.,CASSFLGDQPQHF,TGTGCCAGCAGTTTCTTGGGGGATCAGCCCCAGCATTTT
TRBJ2-2,TRBD2,TRBV7-2,once,CASSLGTSVSGELFF,TGTGCCAGCAGCTTAGGGACTAGCGTTTCCGGGGAGCTGTTTTTT
TRBJ2-1,.,TRBV29-1,.,CSAGSSNEQFF,TGCAGCGCCGGGAGTTCGAATGAGCAGTTCTTC
TRBJ1-6,.,TRBV9,.,CASSVVPGTDSPLHF,TGTGCCAGCAGCGTAGTCCCAGGGACCGATTCACCCCTCCACTTT
TRBJ2-1,.,TRBV4-3,few,CASSPGSYGREQFF,TGCGCCAGCAGCCCGGGGTCCTACGGGCGTGAGCAGTTCTTC
TRBJ1-1,TRBD1,TRBV29-1,few,CSAGQGLSEAFF,TGCAGTGCTGGACAGGGGCTCTCTGAAGCTTTCTTT
TRBJ2-6,.,TRBV19,few,CASITWGSGANVLTF,TGTGCCAGTATCACCTGGGGCTCTGGGGCCAACGTCCTGACTTTC
TRBJ1-5,TRBD1,TRBV12-3/TRBV12-4,few,CASGGGQKGNQPQHF,TGTGCCAGCGGGGGGGGACAGAAAGGAAATCAGCCCCAGCATTTT
TRBJ2-1,TRBD2,TRBV7-2,.,CASSETSGMGEQFF,TGTGCCAGCAGCGAGACTAGCGGCATGGGTGAGCAGTTCTTC
TRBJ1-1,.,TRBV5-1,.,CASSLALGGRDEAFF,TGCGCCAGCAGCTTGGCGCTCGGGGGCCGCGATGAAGCTTTCTTT
TRBJ2-5,.,TRBV9,few,CASSVGLQQVGETQYF,TGTGCCAGCAGCGTAGGTTTACAACAGGTAGGGGAGACCCAGTACTTC
TRBJ1-1,.,TRBV7-2,few,CASSLAEPSPNTEAFF,TGTGCCAGCAGCTTAGCCGAGCCCAGCCCGAACACTGAAGCTTTCTTT
TRBJ2-7,.,TRBV18,.,CASSPEATQNSYEQYF,TGTGCCAGCTCACCAGAGGCAACACAGAACTCCTACGAGCAGTACTTC
TRBJ2-7,.,TRBV29-1,.,CSVEEGTYEQYF,TGCAGCGTTGAAGAGGGCACCTACGAGCAGTACTTC
TRBJ1-2,.,TRBV24-1,few,CATSDLAGNYGYTF,TGTGCCACCAGTGATTTGGCAGGGAACTATGGCTACACCTTC
TRBJ2-7,TRBD2,TRBV4-1,.,CASSQETSGPYEQYF,TGCGCCAGCAGCCAAGAGACTAGCGGACCCTACGAGCAGTACTTC
TRBJ1-5,.,TRBV12-3/TRBV12-4,few,CASSLSGGISNQPQHF,TGTGCCAGCAGTTTGAGTGGGGGCATAAGCAATCAGCCCCAGCATTTT
TRBJ1-1,TRBD1,TRBV30,few,CAWSSGTGDTEAFF,TGTGCCTGGAGTTCCGGGACAGGGGACACTGAAGCTTTCTTT
TRBJ1-5,.,TRBV7-2,.,CASSPGRTNQPQHF,TGTGCCAGCAGCCCTGGACGGACCAATCAGCCCCAGCATTTT
TRBJ2-5,TRBD2,TRBV19,few,CASSILAGVETQYF,TGTGCCAGTAGTATACTAGCGGGAGTTGAGACCCAGTACTTC
TRBJ2-2,TRBD2,TRBV5-6,.,CASIIPGLAGKIGELFF,TGTGCCAGCATCATACCGGGACTAGCGGGAAAAATCGGGGAGCTGTTTTTT
TRBJ2-5,.,TRBV10-2,.,CASGERQETQYF,TGCGCCAGCGGGGAGCGGCAAGAGACCCAGTACTTC
TRBJ2-7,.,TRBV7-2,.,CASSLAPGNYEQYF,TGTGCCAGCAGCTTAGCGCCAGGGAACTACGAGCAGTACTTC
TRBJ2-1,.,TRBV6-2/TRBV6-3,.,CASSPDSGTLDFSYNEQFF,TGTGCCAGCAGCCCCGATTCGGGGACCTTAGACTTCTCCTACAATGAGCAGTTCTTC
TRBJ2-1,.,TRBV7-2,.,CASSPWQGTNNEQFF,TGTGCCAGCAGCCCTTGGCAGGGGACAAATAATGAGCAGTTCTTC
TRBJ2-1,TRBD2,TRBV20-1,few,CSASRSTSRYNEQFF,TGCAGTGCGAGCAGGTCGACTAGCAGATACAATGAGCAGTTCTTC
TRBJ1-2,TRBD1,TRBV7-2,few,CASSHGQAGIPYGYTF,TGTGCCAGCAGCCACGGACAGGCGGGGATACCCTATGGCTACACCTTC
TRBJ2-5,.,TRBV27,.,CASSFPSQETQYF,TGTGCCAGCAGTTTCCCCTCCCAAGAGACCCAGTACTTC
TRBJ2-3,.,TRBV28,.,CASARHSLGTDTQYF,TGTGCCAGCGCCCGACACTCCCTGGGCACAGATACGCAGTATTTT
TRBJ1-2,.,TRBV12-3/TRBV12-4,.,CASSLTQGLGYTF,TGTGCCAGCAGTTTGACCCAGGGGTTAGGCTACACCTTC
TRBJ2-2,TRBD2,TRBV29-1,.,CSVVRTSNTGELFF,TGCAGCGTTGTGAGGACTAGCAACACCGGGGAGCTGTTTTTT
TRBJ2-5,.,TRBV6-2/TRBV6-3,.,CASSRGPQETQYF,TGTGCCAGCAGCCGTGGACCCCAAGAGACCCAGTACTTC
TRBJ1-2,TRBD1,TRBV6-5,.,CASSYPTGDSNYGYTF,TGTGCCAGCAGTTACCCGACAGGGGATTCAAACTATGGCTACACCTTC
TRBJ1-1,.,TRBV7-3,.,CASSSSGTTNSLNTEAFF,TGTGCCAGCAGCTCCTCCGGGACAACAAACTCACTGAACACTGAAGCTTTCTTT
TRBJ2-1,.,TRBV5-1,once,CASSPRTDYNEQFF,TGCGCCAGCAGTCCCCGGACAGATTACAATGAGCAGTTCTTC
TRBJ1-5,.,TRBV20-1,few,CSALLGRGPSNQPQHF,TGCAGTGCCCTACTTGGGCGGGGGCCTAGCAATCAGCCCCAGCATTTT
TRBJ1-2,.,TRBV6-1,.,CASSSSLTGGYTF,TGTGCCAGCAGCTCGAGCCTAACGGGTGGCTACACCTTC
TRBJ2-5,TRBD2,TRBV29-1,few,CSVRLLAAQETQYF,TGCAGCGTGCGCCTTCTAGCGGCCCAGGAGACCCAGTACTTC
TRBJ2-3,TRBD1,TRBV29-1,.,CSERGTGTDTQYF,TGCAGCGAAAGGGGGACAGGCACAGATACGCAGTATTTT
TRBJ1-6,.,TRBV7-9,few,CASSSTATGYNSPLHF,TGTGCCAGCAGCTCCACCGCGACAGGCTATAATTCACCCCTCCACTTT